The clone carrying this T cell receptor beta chain was seen only a few times. Its specificity is not known. A second PCR of 7 to 11 cycles used a sample-barcoded 5' primer and a J-beta primer mix. Tagging of each cDNA molecule was performed by a template-switch adaptor with 12 random nucleotides. Sequencing of every sample gave 3 million or more CDR3-containing paired-end reads. TCRdb passed the 5' RACE reads through MiXCR, listing each CDR3 protein once. This table has around 870,000 distinct CDR3 sequences, less than 35% appearing once. There are 13 residues in the CDR3. Germline V gene sequence: CDR1 KGHDR, CDR2 SFDVKD. With 9 bases clipped from V and 3 bases from J, the junction kept 7 bases outside the gene matches. The sample originates from a study of blood T cells in healthy people across ages. Findings and caveats of the study: The study found TCR beta diversity correlated strongly with naive T cell percentage. A greater number of naive CD4+ cells and higher diversity distinguished long-lived donors from aged donors.

Sequenced sample: blood. The TCR sequence derives from a woman aged 80 or over in good health. The chain couples TRBV24-1 to TRBJ2-7; TRBD1 aligns across 7 bases. The CDR3 is CATRGSGGYEQYF. In nucleotides, the CDR3 is TGTGCCACCCGGGGTTCAGGGGGCTACGAGCAGTACTTC.